This T cell receptor beta chain was obtained from a study of control samples from healthy donors and cancer patients. Deletions cut 6 bases from V and 2 bases from J, with 10 bases between. The germline gives CDR1 KGHSH, CDR2 LQKENI. The CDR3 has 13 amino acids. Generated by immunoSEQ multiplex PCR, the TCRdb table keeps only in-frame clones and is missing some. Of about 150,000 clones in the sample, about 93% were seen once. The sample taken for sequencing was blood. This chain links TRBV18 with TRBJ2-5; TRBD1 might be the D (6 bases). The receptor comes from a man in his fifties or sixties in good health. DNA of the CDR3: TGTGCCAGCTCTCGCGGACAGCAAGAGACCCAGTACTTC. Translating it yields CASSRGQQETQYF.